This TCR beta chain was recorded in a study of blood T cell repertoires in COVID-19. Germline V gene data show CDR1 as LGHDT and CDR2 as YNNKEL (reference sequence). The CDR3 is 11 amino acids. Trimming stripped 10 bases from V and 7 bases from J, with 11 bases between. Original handling: Quantification of nucleated cells was approximated via reference gene primer amplification. Clones were read by immunoSEQ multiplex PCR, and TCRdb kept only the in-frame ones, dropping some. The V and J calls and clone size are taken from that table; D and trimming were inferred from the DNA. Counted here are 440,000 or so clones, about 91% occurring once; the ten biggest clones make up about 1.6%.

The sample comprised peripheral blood. The rearrangement uses TRBV3-1 (or the pseudogene TRBV3-2) and TRBJ2-1; possibly TRBD1 for D (6 bases). The sequence derives from a woman aged 40 to 50 with COVID-19, enrolled during active disease. The CDR3 loop is CATSRGNEQFF. CDR3 coding DNA: TGTGCCACCTCGAGGGGGAATGAGCAGTTCTTC.